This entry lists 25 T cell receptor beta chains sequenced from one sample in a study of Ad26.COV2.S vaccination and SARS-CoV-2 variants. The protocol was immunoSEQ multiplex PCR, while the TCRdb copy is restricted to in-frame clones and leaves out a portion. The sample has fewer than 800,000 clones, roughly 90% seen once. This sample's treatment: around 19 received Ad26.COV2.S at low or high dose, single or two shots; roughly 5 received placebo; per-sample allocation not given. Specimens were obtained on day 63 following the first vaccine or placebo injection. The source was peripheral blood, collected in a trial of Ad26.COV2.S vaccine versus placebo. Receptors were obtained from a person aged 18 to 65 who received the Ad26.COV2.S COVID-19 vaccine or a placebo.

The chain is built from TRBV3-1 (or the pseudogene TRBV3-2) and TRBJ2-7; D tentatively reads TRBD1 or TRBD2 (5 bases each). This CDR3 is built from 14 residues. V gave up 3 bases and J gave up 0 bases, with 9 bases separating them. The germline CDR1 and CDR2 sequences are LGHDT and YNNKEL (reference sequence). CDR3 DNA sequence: TGTGCCAGCAGCCATCCGGGACCCTCCTACGAGCAGTACTTC. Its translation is CASSHPGPSYEQYF.

In DNA, the CDR3 is TGTGCCAGCAGTCCCCTTGCAACTAATGAAAAACTGTTTTTT. This gives the protein CASSPLATNEKLFF. The genes are TRBV6-5 and TRBJ1-4; D is ambiguous. The germline V gene encodes CDR1 MNHEY and CDR2 SVGAGI. The length of the CDR3 is 14 residues. V dropped 5 bases and J dropped 0 bases, with 7 bases sitting between them.

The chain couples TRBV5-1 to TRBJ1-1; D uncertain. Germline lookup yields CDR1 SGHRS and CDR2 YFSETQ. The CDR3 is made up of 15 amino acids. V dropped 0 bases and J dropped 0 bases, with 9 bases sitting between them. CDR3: CASSLAEGLNTEAFF. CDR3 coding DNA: TGCGCCAGCAGCTTGGCCGAGGGATTGAACACTGAAGCTTTCTTT.

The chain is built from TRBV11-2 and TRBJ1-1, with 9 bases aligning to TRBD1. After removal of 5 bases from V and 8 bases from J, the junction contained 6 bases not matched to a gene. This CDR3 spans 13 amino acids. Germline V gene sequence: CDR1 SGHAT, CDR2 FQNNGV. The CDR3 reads CASSLDRGREAFF. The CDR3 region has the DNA TGTGCCAGCAGCCTGGACAGGGGACGGGAAGCTTTCTTT. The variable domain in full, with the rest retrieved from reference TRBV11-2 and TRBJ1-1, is EAGVAQSPRYKIIEKRQSVAFWCNPISGHATLYWYQQILGQGPKLLIQFQNNGVVDDSQLPKDRFSAERLKGVDSTLKIQPAKLEDSAVYLCASSLDRGREAFFGQGTRLTVV.

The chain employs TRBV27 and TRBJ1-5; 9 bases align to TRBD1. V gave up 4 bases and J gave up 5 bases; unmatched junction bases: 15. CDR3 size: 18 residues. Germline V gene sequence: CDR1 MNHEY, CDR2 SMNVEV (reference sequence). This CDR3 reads CASSYHKDRGWDHQPQHF. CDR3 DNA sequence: TGTGCCAGCAGTTACCATAAGGACAGGGGTTGGGATCATCAGCCCCAGCATTTT.

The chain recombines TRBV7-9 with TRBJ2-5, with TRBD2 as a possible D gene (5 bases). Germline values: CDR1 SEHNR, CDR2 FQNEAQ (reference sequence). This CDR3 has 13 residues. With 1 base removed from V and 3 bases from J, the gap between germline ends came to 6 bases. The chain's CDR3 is CASSLGAEETQYF. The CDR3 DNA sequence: TGTGCCAGCAGCTTAGGAGCGGAAGAGACCCAGTACTTC.

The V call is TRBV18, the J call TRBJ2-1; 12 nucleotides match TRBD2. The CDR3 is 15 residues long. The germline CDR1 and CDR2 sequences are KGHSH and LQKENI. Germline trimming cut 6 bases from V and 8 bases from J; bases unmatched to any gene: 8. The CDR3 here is CASSPLAGGPHEQFF. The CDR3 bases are TGTGCCAGCTCGCCCCTAGCGGGAGGGCCTCATGAGCAGTTCTTC.

The CDR3 bases are TGTGCCAGCAGACTGGTAGGAACTAACTATGGCTACACCTTC. Translation: CASRLVGTNYGYTF. This chain uses TRBV6-5 with TRBJ1-2; D unresolved. The CDR3 is 14 residues long. The germline CDR1 and CDR2 sequences are MNHEY and SVGAGI. V was shortened by 6 bases and J by 0 bases, with 11 bases between the two germline ends.

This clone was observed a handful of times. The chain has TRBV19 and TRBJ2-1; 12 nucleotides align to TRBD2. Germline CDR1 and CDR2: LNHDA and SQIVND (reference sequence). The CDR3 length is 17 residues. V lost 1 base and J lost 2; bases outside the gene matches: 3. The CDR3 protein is CASSIGSSGRAYNEQFF. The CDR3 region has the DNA TGTGCCAGTAGTATAGGTTCTAGCGGGAGGGCCTACAATGAGCAGTTCTTC.

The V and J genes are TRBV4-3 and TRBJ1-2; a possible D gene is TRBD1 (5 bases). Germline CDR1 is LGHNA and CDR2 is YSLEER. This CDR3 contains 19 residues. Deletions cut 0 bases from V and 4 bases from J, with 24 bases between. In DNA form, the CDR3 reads TGCGCCAGCAGCCAAGAACGCCCCCGGCAGGGCTCACACAGCTATGGCTACACCTTC. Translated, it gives CASSQERPRQGSHSYGYTF.

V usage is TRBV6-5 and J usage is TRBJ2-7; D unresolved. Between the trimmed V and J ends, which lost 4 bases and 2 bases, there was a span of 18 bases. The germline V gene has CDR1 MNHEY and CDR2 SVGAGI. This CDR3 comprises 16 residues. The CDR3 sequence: CASSLLPGPTPYEQYF. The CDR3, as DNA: TGTGCCAGCAGTTTACTCCCGGGCCCGACCCCCTACGAGCAGTACTTC.

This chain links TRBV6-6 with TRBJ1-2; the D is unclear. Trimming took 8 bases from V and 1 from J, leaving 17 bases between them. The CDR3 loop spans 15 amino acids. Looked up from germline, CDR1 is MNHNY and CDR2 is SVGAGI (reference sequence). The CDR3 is CASSLGNLYNYGYTF. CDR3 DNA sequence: TGTGCCAGCTCCTTAGGGAACCTTTATAACTATGGCTACACCTTC.

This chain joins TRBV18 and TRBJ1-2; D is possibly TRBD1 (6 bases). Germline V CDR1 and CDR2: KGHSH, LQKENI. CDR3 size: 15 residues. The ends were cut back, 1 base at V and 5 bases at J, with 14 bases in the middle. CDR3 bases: TGTGCCAGCTCACCACGGGAACAGGGTGGATATGGCTACACCTTC. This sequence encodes CASSPREQGGYGYTF.

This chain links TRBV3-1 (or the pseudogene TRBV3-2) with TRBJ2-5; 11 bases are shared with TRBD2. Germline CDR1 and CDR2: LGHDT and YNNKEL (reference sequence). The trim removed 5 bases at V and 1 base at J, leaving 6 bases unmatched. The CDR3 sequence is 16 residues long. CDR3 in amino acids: CASSYLAGGTQETQYF. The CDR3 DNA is TGTGCCAGCAGCTACCTAGCGGGAGGTACCCAAGAGACCCAGTACTTC.

CDR3 loop: CASSLGDMSEQYF. In DNA, the CDR3 is TGTGCCAGCAGCTTAGGTGACATGAGCGAGCAGTACTTC. The chain combines TRBV7-2 with TRBJ2-7; no clear D gene. Germline CDR1 SGHTA, CDR2 FQGNSA. Trimming took 1 base from V and 6 from J, leaving 10 bases between them. The CDR3 extends over 13 amino acids.

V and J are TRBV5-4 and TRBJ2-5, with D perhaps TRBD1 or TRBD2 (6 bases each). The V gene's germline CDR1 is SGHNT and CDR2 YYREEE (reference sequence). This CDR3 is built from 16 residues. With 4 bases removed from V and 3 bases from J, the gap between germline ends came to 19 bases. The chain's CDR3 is CASSLLGAGGKETQYF. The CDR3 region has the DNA TGTGCCAGCAGCCTCCTGGGGGCTGGGGGGAAAGAGACCCAGTACTTC.

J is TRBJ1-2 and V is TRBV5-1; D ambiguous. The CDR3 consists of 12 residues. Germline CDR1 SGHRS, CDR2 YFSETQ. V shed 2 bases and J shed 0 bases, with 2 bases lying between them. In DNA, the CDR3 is TGCGCCAGCAGCTTTTCTAACTATGGCTACACCTTC. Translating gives CASSFSNYGYTF.

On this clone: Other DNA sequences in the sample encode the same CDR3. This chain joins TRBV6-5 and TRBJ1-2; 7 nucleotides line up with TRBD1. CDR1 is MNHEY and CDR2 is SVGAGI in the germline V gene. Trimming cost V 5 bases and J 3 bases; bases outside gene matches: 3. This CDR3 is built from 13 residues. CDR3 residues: CASSPDRDYGYTF. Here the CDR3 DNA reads TGTGCCAGCAGTCCTGACAGGGACTATGGCTACACCTTC.

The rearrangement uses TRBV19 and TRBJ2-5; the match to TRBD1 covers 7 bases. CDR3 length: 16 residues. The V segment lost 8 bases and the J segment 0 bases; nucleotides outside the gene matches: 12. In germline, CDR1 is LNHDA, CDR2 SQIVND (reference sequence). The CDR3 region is CASRRQTGPYQETQYF. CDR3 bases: TGTGCCAGTCGCCGTCAGACAGGGCCATACCAAGAGACCCAGTACTTC.

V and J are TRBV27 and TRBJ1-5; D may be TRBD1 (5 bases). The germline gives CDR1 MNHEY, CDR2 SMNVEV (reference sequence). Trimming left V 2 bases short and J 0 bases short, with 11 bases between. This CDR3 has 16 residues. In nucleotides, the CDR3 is TGTGCCAGCAGTTTAGTGGGGGGAAATAGCAATCAGCCCCAGCATTTT. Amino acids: CASSLVGGNSNQPQHF.

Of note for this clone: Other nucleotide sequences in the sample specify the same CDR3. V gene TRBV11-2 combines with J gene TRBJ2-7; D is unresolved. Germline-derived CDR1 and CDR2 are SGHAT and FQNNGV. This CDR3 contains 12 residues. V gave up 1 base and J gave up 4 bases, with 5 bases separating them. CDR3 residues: CASSLAGYEQYF. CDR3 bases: TGTGCCAGCAGCTTAGCCGGGTACGAGCAGTACTTC.

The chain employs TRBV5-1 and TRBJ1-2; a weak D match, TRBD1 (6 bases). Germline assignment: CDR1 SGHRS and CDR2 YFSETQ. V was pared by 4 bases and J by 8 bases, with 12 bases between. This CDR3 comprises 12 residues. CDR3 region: CASSPGGQGYTF. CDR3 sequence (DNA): TGCGCCAGCAGCCCGGGAGGACAGGGCTACACCTTC.

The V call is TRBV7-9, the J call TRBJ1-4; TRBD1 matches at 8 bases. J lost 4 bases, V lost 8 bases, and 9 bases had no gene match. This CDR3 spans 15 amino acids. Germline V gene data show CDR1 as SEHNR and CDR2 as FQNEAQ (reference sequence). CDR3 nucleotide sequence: TGTGCCAGCTCGATAGACAGGGGACTTAATGAAAAACTGTTTTTT. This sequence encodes CASSIDRGLNEKLFF.

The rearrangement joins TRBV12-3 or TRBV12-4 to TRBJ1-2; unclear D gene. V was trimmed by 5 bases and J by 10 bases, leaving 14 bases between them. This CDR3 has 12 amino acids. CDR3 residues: CASSLGGYLYTF. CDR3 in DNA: TGTGCCAGCAGTCTGGGCGGGTACCTCTACACCTTC.

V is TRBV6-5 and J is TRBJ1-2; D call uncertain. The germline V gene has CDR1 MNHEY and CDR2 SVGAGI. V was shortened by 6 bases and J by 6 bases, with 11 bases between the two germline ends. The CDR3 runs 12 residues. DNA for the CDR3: TGTGCCAGCAGCGAGAGAGGGCATGGCTACACCTTC. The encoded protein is CASSERGHGYTF.